The clone carrying this TCR beta chain has only a few counts. Its target is unknown. Generated by immunoSEQ multiplex PCR, the TCRdb table keeps only in-frame clones and is missing some. Here the sample spans 150,000 to 200,000 clones, approximately 68% being singletons. The data derive from a study of cytotoxic CD8 clonotypes in ibrutinib-treated CLL. Study-wide points: Clonality showed a rise at ibrutinib response that reversed toward baseline at progression. The clonality rise at ibrutinib response reflected private clonotype expansion.

The V end lost 3 bases, the J end lost 7 bases, and 9 bases lay between the germline ends. Germline V gene lookup returns CDR1 MNHNY and CDR2 SVGAGI (reference sequence). This CDR3 contains 12 residues. The receptor was derived from a human donor with chronic lymphocytic leukemia. The sequences come from PBMCs, collected after 24 months of ibrutinib treatment. The genes are TRBV6-6 and TRBJ1-2; a weak D match, TRBD1 (5 bases). The CDR3 nucleotides are TGTGCCAGCAGTTATACCGGGACTGGCTACACCTTC. Its translation: CASSYTGTGYTF.